These T cell receptor beta chains were read from a single sample in a study of blood T cells in healthy people across ages. TCRdb recomputed calls from the 5' RACE reads with MiXCR, one row per CDR3 protein. The sample has hundreds of thousands of distinct CDR3 sequences, around 48% seen once. Sequenced material: blood. The source is a man aged 25-40 years in good health. CDR3s include the opening cysteine and the closing phenylalanine or tryptophan. D genes are given only for firm matches. Part of the rows lack a size; the others show once, few, many or a class for expanded clones.

D gene	clone size	V gene	J gene	CDR3 DNA	CDR3 protein
NA	NA	TRBV30	TRBJ2-7	TGTGCCTGGGTGAGTGGAAGGGTCCCCTACGAGCAGTACTTC	CAWVSGRVPYEQYF
TRBD1	NA	TRBV7-9	TRBJ1-2	TGTGTCAGCAGCTTCTACGGGACAGTGGAGTATGGCTACACCTTC	CVSSFYGTVEYGYTF
NA	NA	TRBV5-1	TRBJ1-2	TGCGCCAGCAGCCGCCGGGACCAGGAAGGCTACACCTTC	CASSRRDQEGYTF
NA	few	TRBV7-2	TRBJ1-2	TGTGCCAGCAGCTCCTTCCAGGGGTCCGACTATGGCTACACCTTC	CASSSFQGSDYGYTF
NA	NA	TRBV7-2	TRBJ2-1	TGTGCCAGCAGCTTCACGGCAGGGGTGGACAATGAGCAGTTCTTC	CASSFTAGVDNEQFF
NA	NA	TRBV7-2	TRBJ2-7	TGTGCCAGCAGCTTAATTACGGACGAGCAGTACTTC	CASSLITDEQYF
NA	NA	TRBV29-1	TRBJ1-2	TGCAGCGTTGTTACCAGGGCCTTTAGCTATGGCTACACCTTC	CSVVTRAFSYGYTF
NA	NA	TRBV29-1	TRBJ1-1	TGCAGCGTCCCCCGGGGGACTGAAGCTTTCTTT	CSVPRGTEAFF
NA	few	TRBV6-6	TRBJ2-7	TGTGCCAGCAGTTACCCGACGGACTACGAGCAGTACTTC	CASSYPTDYEQYF
NA	NA	TRBV21-1	TRBJ2-1	TGTGCCAGCAGCCTTATCCGGGACCGGATATACAATGAGCAGTTCTTC	CASSLIRDRIYNEQFF
TRBD2	NA	TRBV9	TRBJ2-3	TGTGCCAGCAGCGTAGCTACCTTAGCGGGGGGGCCTCAAGATACGCAGTATTTT	CASSVATLAGGPQDTQYF
NA	few	TRBV11-2	TRBJ2-5	TGTGCCAGCAGCCCCTCCGGGTTAGAGCAGTACTTC	CASSPSGLEQYF
NA	few	TRBV11-2	TRBJ2-1	TGTGCCACCAGGGCTGCGAACAATGAGCAGTTCTTC	CATRAANNEQFF
NA	NA	TRBV6-5	TRBJ1-6	TGTGCCAGCAGTCACAGACAGGACAGTAATTCACCCCTCCACTTT	CASSHRQDSNSPLHF
NA	NA	TRBV18	TRBJ2-5	TGTGCCGGCTCACCAGACGGTCTGGAGACCCAGTACTTC	CAGSPDGLETQYF
NA	NA	TRBV6-6	TRBJ2-5	TGCGCCAGCAGTTACCTCGGGGAAGAGACCCAGTACTTC	CASSYLGEETQYF
NA	few	TRBV5-4	TRBJ2-3	TGTGCCAGCAGCTTAGACCCTACAGGACTCAGTAGCACAGATACGCAGTATTTT	CASSLDPTGLSSTDTQYF
NA	few	TRBV7-9	TRBJ2-7	TGTGCCAGCAGCTTACTAGACAGATACGAGCAGTACTTC	CASSLLDRYEQYF
NA	few	TRBV10-3	TRBJ1-2	TGTGCCATCAGTGCCACAGCTAACTATGGCTACACCTTC	CAISATANYGYTF
TRBD2	NA	TRBV5-1	TRBJ2-1	TGCGCCAGCAAAGCGGGGGAGTACAATGAGCAGTTCTTC	CASKAGEYNEQFF
NA	NA	TRBV2	TRBJ2-7	TGTGCCAGCTACCTTTCCTACGAGCAGTACTTC	CASYLSYEQYF
NA	NA	TRBV7-9	TRBJ1-4	TGTGCCAGCAGCCGAGGGGTGGGTGAAAAACTGTTTTTT	CASSRGVGEKLFF
NA	few	TRBV28	TRBJ1-2	TGTGCCAGCAGTGTAGGGCAATTCTATGGCTACACCTTC	CASSVGQFYGYTF
NA	few	TRBV7-2	TRBJ2-2	TGTGCCAGCAGCTTAGAGAGGGATTGGGCCGGGGAGCTGTTTTTT	CASSLERDWAGELFF
NA	NA	TRBV13	TRBJ2-7	TGTGCCATCAGTCTCCGGGCCGCCTTCAACGAGCAGTACTTC	CAISLRAAFNEQYF
TRBD1	NA	TRBV12-3/TRBV12-4	TRBJ1-1	TGTGCCAGCAGTTTATGGACAGGGGTGAACACTGAAGCTTTCTTT	CASSLWTGVNTEAFF
NA	few	TRBV11-2	TRBJ2-3	TGTGCCAGCAGCTCGATAGCAGCGGATACGCAGTATTTT	CASSSIAADTQYF
TRBD2	few	TRBV9	TRBJ2-5	TGTGCCAGCAGCCCGCAATCTAGCGGGGGAGAGACCCAGTACTTC	CASSPQSSGGETQYF
NA	few	TRBV4-1	TRBJ1-1	TGCGCCAGCAGCCAAGATGATCGACTAACAGGGCACACTGAAGCTTTCTTT	CASSQDDRLTGHTEAFF
NA	NA	TRBV20-1	TRBJ2-5	TGCAGTGCTAGAGCCTGGGGGCAGGGAGAGACCCAGTACTTC	CSARAWGQGETQYF
NA	few	TRBV27	TRBJ1-2	TGTGCCAGCAGTTTATCCCCCAACAGCTATGGCTACACCTTC	CASSLSPNSYGYTF
NA	NA	TRBV2	TRBJ2-7	TGTGCCAGCATGAACTACCCGAGCTCCTACGAGCAGTACTTC	CASMNYPSSYEQYF
NA	NA	TRBV5-5	TRBJ2-7	TGTGCCAGCAGCCCCCGGCCAGGGGATACCCACGAGCAGTACTTC	CASSPRPGDTHEQYF
NA	NA	TRBV6-5	TRBJ1-1	TGTGCCAGCAGTTACTCAACCGAGAACACTGAAGCTTTCTTT	CASSYSTENTEAFF
NA	few	TRBV5-1	TRBJ2-7	TGCGCCAGCAGCGTATGGGCTGACAGCTCCTACGAGCAGTACTTC	CASSVWADSSYEQYF
TRBD2	NA	TRBV7-9	TRBJ2-7	TGTGCCAGCAGCTTATTGTCTAGCGGGGGGAGGCCCTACGAGCAGTACTTC	CASSLLSSGGRPYEQYF
TRBD2	many	TRBV7-2	TRBJ2-1	TGTGCCAGCAGCCCGGTTCGGGGGGGCCACTATGAGCAGTTCTTC	CASSPVRGGHYEQFF
NA	NA	TRBV30	TRBJ1-5	TGTGCCTGGAGTGTACAAGGAGGGACTCCTCTTCAGCCCCAGCATTTT	CAWSVQGGTPLQPQHF
TRBD2	few	TRBV29-1	TRBJ2-1	TGCAGCGTTGACATCACTAGCGGGGGGTGGGATGAGCAGTTCTTC	CSVDITSGGWDEQFF
TRBD1	NA	TRBV3-1	TRBJ2-1	TGTGCCAGCAGCCCACAGGGGCCGAGCTCCTACAATGAGCAGTTCTTC	CASSPQGPSSYNEQFF
NA	NA	TRBV6-5	TRBJ1-6	TGTGCCAGCAGTTACCAATTTGGGGATTCACCCCTCCACTTT	CASSYQFGDSPLHF
NA	NA	TRBV20-1	TRBJ2-7	TGCAGTGCTAGTTACGGAGCCTACGAGCAGTACTTC	CSASYGAYEQYF